Listed below are T cell receptor beta chains from one sample, sequenced in a study of vaccination and CD4 T cells after COVID-19. From the PCR reads, TCRdb called clonotypes with MiXCR, one entry per CDR3 protein. Altogether over 8,500 distinct CDR3 sequences are present, under 30% being singletons, with the ten largest covering around 27%. Their cognate antigens are unknown. Sequenced sample: CD4+ T cells from blood, cultured in vitro. Source of these receptors: a human donor in good health. The CDR3 runs from the conserved cysteine through the conserved F or W. D genes are given only for firm matches. Clone sizes are given selectively: once, few, many, or a class where the clone is expanded.

CDR3 protein: CATGTYSNQPQHF; CDR3 DNA: TGTGCCACTGGGACCTATAGCAATCAGCCCCAGCATTTT; clone size: few; J gene: TRBJ1-5; V gene: TRBV19; D gene: NA
CDR3 protein: CASSLFSYGYTF; CDR3 DNA: TGTGCCAGCAGTTTATTTTCCTATGGCTACACCTTC; clone size: NA; J gene: TRBJ1-2; V gene: TRBV28; D gene: NA
CDR3 protein: CATSDPSSMATDTQYF; CDR3 DNA: TGTGCCACCAGTGATCCCTCTAGCATGGCGACAGATACGCAGTATTTT; clone size: few; J gene: TRBJ2-3; V gene: TRBV24-1; D gene: NA
CDR3 protein: CSARETGGPYGYTF; CDR3 DNA: TGCAGTGCTAGAGAAACCGGGGGCCCCTATGGCTACACCTTC; clone size: medium-sized; J gene: TRBJ1-2; V gene: TRBV20-1; D gene: NA
CDR3 protein: CSVDPRMGDTEAFF; CDR3 DNA: TGCAGCGTTGATCCGAGGATGGGGGACACTGAAGCTTTCTTT; clone size: NA; J gene: TRBJ1-1; V gene: TRBV29-1; D gene: NA
CDR3 protein: CASTPLKGSGGYTF; CDR3 DNA: TGTGCCAGCACCCCTCTAAAGGGGTCCGGTGGCTACACCTTC; clone size: few; J gene: TRBJ1-2; V gene: TRBV28; D gene: NA
CDR3 protein: CATSRALGLAGVDEQFF; CDR3 DNA: TGTGCCACCAGCAGGGCGTTGGGACTAGCGGGAGTAGATGAGCAGTTCTTC; clone size: few; J gene: TRBJ2-1; V gene: TRBV15; D gene: TRBD2
CDR3 protein: CASALPDKYQPQHF; CDR3 DNA: TGTGCCAGCGCGCTCCCAGACAAATATCAGCCCCAGCATTTT; clone size: few; J gene: TRBJ1-5; V gene: TRBV6-1; D gene: NA
CDR3 protein: CASSIDPAYEQYF; CDR3 DNA: TGTGCCAGCAGCATCGACCCCGCCTACGAGCAGTACTTC; clone size: few; J gene: TRBJ2-7; V gene: TRBV7-6; D gene: NA
CDR3 protein: CSAQGGGVETQYF; CDR3 DNA: TGCAGTGCCCAAGGGGGTGGAGTGGAGACCCAGTACTTC; clone size: few; J gene: TRBJ2-5; V gene: TRBV20-1; D gene: NA
CDR3 protein: CASSTTSSTDTQYF; CDR3 DNA: TGTGCCAGCAGCACGACTAGCAGCACAGATACGCAGTATTTT; clone size: once; J gene: TRBJ2-3; V gene: TRBV7-6; D gene: TRBD2
CDR3 protein: CASAHRTGQPYGYTF; CDR3 DNA: TGTGCCAGCGCCCACCGGACAGGGCAGCCCTATGGCTACACCTTC; clone size: NA; J gene: TRBJ1-2; V gene: TRBV6-1; D gene: TRBD1
CDR3 protein: CSVDDRSGNTIYF; CDR3 DNA: TGCAGCGTTGACGACCGCTCTGGAAACACCATATATTTT; clone size: NA; J gene: TRBJ1-3; V gene: TRBV29-1; D gene: NA
CDR3 protein: CATSRRLGRGDYGYTF; CDR3 DNA: TGTGCCACCAGCAGACGCCTAGGGCGGGGGGACTATGGCTACACCTTC; clone size: medium-sized; J gene: TRBJ1-2; V gene: TRBV15; D gene: NA
CDR3 protein: CSADRRDSTYEQYF; CDR3 DNA: TGCAGTGCTGACCGCCGGGACTCAACCTACGAGCAGTACTTC; clone size: NA; J gene: TRBJ2-7; V gene: TRBV20-1; D gene: NA
CDR3 protein: CASSLKGLAGVRNTGELFF; CDR3 DNA: TGTGCCAGCAGTCTAAAGGGACTAGCGGGAGTTCGAAACACCGGGGAGCTGTTTTTT; clone size: few; J gene: TRBJ2-2; V gene: TRBV27; D gene: TRBD2
CDR3 protein: CASSLTSGRDEQFF; CDR3 DNA: TGTGCCAGCAGCCTGACTAGCGGGAGGGATGAGCAGTTCTTC; clone size: few; J gene: TRBJ2-1; V gene: TRBV2; D gene: TRBD2
CDR3 protein: CASSPNRVTYEQYF; CDR3 DNA: TGTGCCAGCAGTCCAAACAGGGTTACCTACGAGCAGTACTTC; clone size: few; J gene: TRBJ2-7; V gene: TRBV27; D gene: NA
CDR3 protein: CASSDSTGELFF; CDR3 DNA: TGTGCCAGCAGTGACAGTACCGGGGAGCTGTTTTTT; clone size: NA; J gene: TRBJ2-2; V gene: TRBV6-4; D gene: NA
CDR3 protein: CASSILVLAGRGGDEQFF; CDR3 DNA: TGTGCTAGCAGCATCCTCGTTCTGGCGGGGAGGGGCGGGGATGAGCAGTTCTTC; clone size: few; J gene: TRBJ2-1; V gene: TRBV7-3; D gene: TRBD2
CDR3 protein: CASSERVSPNYGYTF; CDR3 DNA: TGTGCCAGCAGCGAGAGGGTTTCCCCTAACTATGGCTACACCTTC; clone size: NA; J gene: TRBJ1-2; V gene: TRBV21-1; D gene: NA
CDR3 protein: CASSLGGPFTGELFF; CDR3 DNA: TGTGCCAGCAGCTTGGGAGGACCCTTCACCGGGGAGCTGTTTTTT; clone size: few; J gene: TRBJ2-2; V gene: TRBV11-1; D gene: NA
CDR3 protein: CASSSSGRDGYTF; CDR3 DNA: TGTGCCAGCAGCTCGTCAGGTCGTGATGGCTACACCTTC; clone size: few; J gene: TRBJ1-2; V gene: TRBV7-9; D gene: NA
CDR3 protein: CASSPRDTGNTIYF; CDR3 DNA: TGTGCCAGCAGTCCAAGGGACACTGGAAACACCATATATTTT; clone size: NA; J gene: TRBJ1-3; V gene: TRBV12-3/TRBV12-4; D gene: NA
CDR3 protein: CASSLGTSGGSYNEQFF; CDR3 DNA: TGTGCCAGCAGCCTCGGGACTTCCGGTGGGAGTTACAATGAGCAGTTCTTC; clone size: NA; J gene: TRBJ2-1; V gene: TRBV6-2/TRBV6-3; D gene: NA
CDR3 protein: CATSRGGQGSYEQYF; CDR3 DNA: TGTGCCACCAGCAGGGGGGGACAGGGGTCCTACGAGCAGTACTTC; clone size: NA; J gene: TRBJ2-7; V gene: TRBV15; D gene: TRBD1
CDR3 protein: CSARVSGETQYF; CDR3 DNA: TGCAGTGCTAGAGTCTCCGGGGAGACCCAGTACTTC; clone size: NA; J gene: TRBJ2-5; V gene: TRBV20-1; D gene: NA
CDR3 protein: CASSPPGQSRRGQFF; CDR3 DNA: TGTGCCAGCAGCCCTCCGGGACAGTCCCGTCGTGGGCAGTTCTTC; clone size: few; J gene: TRBJ2-1; V gene: TRBV6-1; D gene: TRBD1